This T cell receptor beta chain was identified during a study of T cells in Graves' hyperthyroidism and ophthalmopathy. Study details: Peripheral blood was drawn at first diagnosis, prior to all treatment.

Active moderate-to-severe ophthalmopathy, Clinical Activity Score at least 3, NOSPECS at least 4, under 3 months' duration. Exclusions: uncontrolled infection, other autoimmune disease, pregnancy, lactation. The source material, RNA transcripts, was used to amplify TCR beta CDR3 regions. The primer set for the first-round RT-PCR of the TCR CDR3 was HTBI. In TCRdb, the multiplex PCR reads were re-called with MiXCR into one record per CDR3 protein. The sample consists of nearly 600,000 distinct CDR3 sequences, around 14% of them appearing once. Germline-derived CDR1 and CDR2 are MDHEN and SYDVKM. The CDR3 runs to 15 residues. With V trimmed by 6 bases and J by 6 bases, 8 bases remained unmatched. Findings and caveats of the study: A 13 V-J signature model discriminated ophthalmopathy versus stable hyperthyroidism.

This clonotype occurred many times. Its target is not known. The sequenced material came from blood. This clonotype originated in a woman between 18 and 29 years old with Graves' ophthalmopathy. The rearrangement joins TRBV28 to TRBJ1-5, with TRBD1 identical over 10 bases. CDR3 DNA sequence: TGTGCCAGCAGAAAAAGACAGGGGGCATTTCAGCCCCAGCATTTT. This encodes CASRKRQGAFQPQHF.